Listed here is a single TCR beta chain. Its antigen is unknown. TCRdb's table, derived via immunoSEQ multiplex PCR, lists solely in-frame clones and lacks some. The table has roughly 81,000 clones, 82% seen once. Germline-derived CDR1 and CDR2 are SGHAT and FQNNGV. CDR3 length: 14 amino acids. Trimming pared 4 bases from V and 0 bases from J, leaving 10 bases between. This entry comes from a study of graft-versus-host responses after intestinal transplantation. Study-wide background: The study gave all recipients anti-thymocyte globulin induction, then tacrolimus and steroids for about three years.

Study outcomes and limitations: Allografts from individuals with graft-donor T cell macrochimerism displayed high graft-versus-host to host-versus-graft clonal ratios. Recipient bone marrow held GvH clones, some seen earlier in ileum or blood. The study associated peak circulating GvH clone levels with early post-transplant HvG declines.

This chain connects TRBV11-2 to TRBJ2-7; possible D gene TRBD1, 5 bases. This clonotype was sampled from a human donor who received an intestinal transplant. The starting material was unstimulated CD4+ T cells sorted from spleen or lymph node cells, obtained before intestinal transplant. CDR3 residues: CASSSIRGSYEQYF. The DNA of the CDR3 is TGTGCCAGCAGCTCCATTAGGGGCTCCTACGAGCAGTACTTC.